Listed below are T cell receptor beta chains from one sample, sequenced in a study of T-cell memory formation after mild COVID-19. TCRdb re-derived calls from the 5' RACE reads in MiXCR, one entry per CDR3 protein. The sample records 500,000 to 650,000 distinct CDR3 sequences, roughly 22% being singletons. The material sequenced was PBMCs or a T cell subset sorted from them (not recorded which). These receptor sequences come from an adult woman who had mild COVID-19 (a few samples of this study predate the infection). Cell type and time point are not known. Both conserved end residues are part of each CDR3. A D gene is named only where the DNA matches it firmly. Clone size, where shown, is once, few, many, or a class for clones that have expanded.

j_gene | d_gene | v_gene | abundance | CDR3aa | CDR3nt
TRBJ2-5 | TRBD2 | TRBV9 | few | CASSGPRGGLWETQYF | TGTGCCAGCAGCGGACCACGGGGGGGCCTTTGGGAGACCCAGTACTTC
TRBJ2-5 | TRBD2 | TRBV20-1 | - | CSARDGTSGMWRETQYF | TGCAGTGCTAGAGATGGGACTAGCGGGATGTGGAGGGAGACCCAGTACTTC
TRBJ1-6 | - | TRBV7-9 | few | CASSLIGNSPLHF | TGTGCCAGCAGCTTAATCGGGAATTCACCCCTCCACTTT
TRBJ1-6 | - | TRBV7-9 | few | CASSLARGASPPLHF | TGTGCCAGCAGCTTAGCGCGGGGGGCAAGTCCACCCCTCCACTTT
TRBJ2-5 | - | TRBV28 | - | CASSLGGFEETQYF | TGTGCCAGCAGTCTCGGAGGGTTCGAGGAGACCCAGTACTTC
TRBJ2-7 | - | TRBV11-2 | - | CASSLEPLEGYEQYF | TGTGCCAGCAGCTTAGAGCCGCTGGAGGGCTACGAGCAGTACTTC
TRBJ2-7 | - | TRBV21-1 | - | CAGNPPASPSYEQYF | TGTGCCGGGAATCCACCCGCGAGTCCTTCCTACGAGCAGTACTTC
TRBJ1-1 | - | TRBV5-1 | few | CASSLAKGEAFF | TGCGCCAGCAGCTTGGCCAAGGGTGAAGCTTTCTTT
TRBJ2-5 | - | TRBV9 | few | CASSVGAGEETQYF | TGTGCCAGCAGCGTAGGAGCTGGAGAGGAGACCCAGTACTTC
TRBJ1-3 | - | TRBV12-3/TRBV12-4 | few | CASSFVGFGNTIYF | TGTGCCAGCAGTTTTGTGGGGTTCGGAAACACCATATATTTT
TRBJ1-1 | - | TRBV29-1 | many | CSVEEGGMGTEAFF | TGCAGCGTTGAAGAGGGAGGGATGGGCACTGAAGCTTTCTTT
TRBJ1-1 | TRBD1 | TRBV6-5 | many | CASQRTGSGTEAFF | TGTGCCAGTCAGAGGACAGGGAGTGGCACTGAAGCTTTCTTT
TRBJ2-3 | - | TRBV7-9 | - | CASSWVRDTQYF | TGTGCCAGCAGCTGGGTTCGGGATACGCAGTATTTT
TRBJ1-5 | - | TRBV19 | - | CASSATELLFAFSNQPQHF | TGTGCCAGTAGTGCGACAGAGCTGCTATTCGCTTTTAGCAATCAGCCCCAGCATTTT
TRBJ2-5 | TRBD2 | TRBV7-2 | few | CASTGGETQYF | TGTGCCAGCACCGGGGGGGAGACCCAGTACTTC
TRBJ1-2 | TRBD1 | TRBV7-9 | - | CASSRPGQEEGTF | TGTGCCAGCAGCCGCCCGGGACAGGAGGAAGGAACCTTC
TRBJ1-2 | - | TRBV10-3 | few | CAIRPDEAYGYTF | TGTGCCATCAGACCCGACGAGGCTTATGGCTACACCTTC
TRBJ2-1 | - | TRBV27 | - | CASSPPFGDPFNEQFF | TGTGCCAGCAGCCCTCCGTTTGGGGACCCCTTTAATGAGCAGTTCTTC
TRBJ1-2 | TRBD1 | TRBV5-1 | - | CASSLLEKGAGGYTF | TGCGCCAGCAGCCTGCTCGAGAAGGGGGCTGGTGGCTACACCTTC
TRBJ1-2 | - | TRBV27 | few | CASSLMAGDGYTF | TGTGCCAGCAGTTTAATGGCTGGGGATGGCTACACCTTC
TRBJ2-1 | - | TRBV5-1 | - | CASSLAGSNQGGEQFF | TGCGCCAGCAGCTTGGCGGGCAGCAATCAGGGCGGGGAGCAGTTCTTC
TRBJ2-7 | TRBD1 | TRBV5-5 | - | CASSWGQGDYEQYF | TGTGCCAGCAGCTGGGGACAGGGGGACTACGAGCAGTACTTC
TRBJ1-1 | - | TRBV7-2 | few | CASSLAPGRGAAFF | TGTGCCAGCAGCTTAGCGCCGGGGCGAGGCGCAGCTTTCTTT
TRBJ2-2 | TRBD2 | TRBV6-5 | - | CASTWGGGELFF | TGTGCCAGCACCTGGGGGGGCGGGGAGCTGTTTTTT
TRBJ2-7 | - | TRBV24-1 | few | CATSEGPWAEEQYF | TGTGCCACCAGTGAAGGTCCCTGGGCGGAGGAGCAGTACTTC
TRBJ1-1 | TRBD1 | TRBV29-1 | - | CSVWTGGSVEAFF | TGCAGCGTCTGGACAGGGGGAAGCGTTGAAGCTTTCTTT
TRBJ1-2 | - | TRBV5-1 | - | CASSLGRVGNYGYTF | TGCGCCAGCAGCTTGGGTCGGGTGGGCAACTATGGCTACACCTTC
TRBJ2-7 | TRBD2 | TRBV27 | - | CASSPAGGPVEQYF | TGTGCCAGCAGTCCCGCGGGAGGGCCGGTAGAGCAGTACTTC
TRBJ2-7 | TRBD2 | TRBV4-2 | - | CASSPIAGDTYEQYF | TGTGCCAGCAGCCCCATCGCGGGGGATACCTACGAGCAGTACTTC
TRBJ2-7 | - | TRBV20-1 | - | CSARRTRSGANEQYF | TGCAGTGCTCGCCGAACTCGTTCCGGCGCGAACGAGCAGTACTTC
TRBJ2-1 | TRBD1 | TRBV6-2/TRBV6-3 | few | CASTFRGNSYNEQFF | TGTGCCAGCACCTTCAGGGGGAATTCCTACAATGAGCAGTTCTTC
TRBJ1-5 | - | TRBV5-5 | - | CASSFGTADQPQHF | TGTGCCAGCAGCTTTGGGACGGCGGATCAGCCCCAGCATTTT
TRBJ2-7 | - | TRBV20-1 | - | CSARDPSGFYEQYF | TGCAGTGCTAGAGACCCATCAGGGTTCTACGAGCAGTACTTC
TRBJ1-2 | - | TRBV30 | few | CASPANSNYGYTF | TGTGCCTCTCCAGCGAATTCTAACTATGGCTACACCTTC
TRBJ1-2 | TRBD1 | TRBV14 | - | CASSQIPTGSGYTF | TGTGCCAGCAGCCAAATCCCGACAGGGAGCGGCTACACCTTC
TRBJ2-7 | - | TRBV12-3/TRBV12-4 | - | CASSPQLVPEQYF | TGTGCCAGCAGCCCCCAGCTAGTTCCCGAGCAGTACTTC
TRBJ2-3 | - | TRBV7-2 | many | CASRSTMIDTQYF | TGTGCCAGCAGGAGTACGATGATAGATACGCAGTATTTT
TRBJ2-5 | TRBD2 | TRBV20-1 | - | CSARDQASGETRGKETQYF | TGCAGTGCTAGAGATCAGGCCAGCGGGGAAACCCGGGGGAAAGAGACCCAGTACTTC
TRBJ1-1 | - | TRBV19 | - | CASSIGLAGTEAFF | TGTGCCAGTAGTATAGGGCTCGCAGGAACTGAAGCTTTCTTT
TRBJ2-2 | - | TRBV21-1 | - | CASSKAATGLTGELFF | TGTGCCAGCAGCAAAGCGGCGACAGGGCTCACCGGGGAGCTGTTTTTT
TRBJ1-1 | - | TRBV5-1 | - | CASSFLTGHLGAFF | TGCGCCAGCAGCTTCCTGACAGGCCACTTGGGAGCTTTCTTT
TRBJ2-3 | - | TRBV4-3 | few | CASSQVAGGSSRDTQYF | TGCGCCAGCAGCCAAGTAGCTGGAGGGAGTTCTAGAGATACGCAGTATTTT
TRBJ1-3 | TRBD1 | TRBV6-5 | few | CASSYSQDRGYGNTIYF | TGTGCCAGCAGTTACTCGCAGGACAGGGGCTACGGAAACACCATATATTTT
TRBJ2-5 | TRBD2 | TRBV7-6 | few | CASSLRTSGGVETQYF | TGTGCCAGCAGCCTCAGGACTAGCGGAGGGGTGGAGACCCAGTACTTC
TRBJ2-1 | TRBD2 | TRBV18 | few | CASSPGLAQGEQFF | TGTGCCAGCTCACCCGGACTAGCCCAAGGGGAGCAGTTCTTC
TRBJ1-6 | - | TRBV27 | - | CASSLQGWPLHF | TGTGCCAGCAGTTTACAGGGGTGGCCCCTCCACTTT
TRBJ2-1 | TRBD1 | TRBV5-4 | few | CASSLKQGSNEQFF | TGTGCCAGCAGCTTGAAACAGGGGAGTAATGAGCAGTTCTTC
TRBJ2-3 | TRBD2 | TRBV7-8 | few | CASSPPSGPATDTQYF | TGTGCCAGCAGCCCCCCTAGCGGTCCCGCCACAGATACGCAGTATTTT
TRBJ1-1 | - | TRBV20-1 | - | CSARDSPGATEAFF | TGCAGTGCTAGAGATTCTCCAGGGGCCACTGAAGCTTTCTTT
TRBJ1-2 | - | TRBV6-5 | - | CASSEDWGAYGYTF | TGTGCCAGCAGCGAAGATTGGGGAGCCTATGGCTACACCTTC
TRBJ2-7 | TRBD2 | TRBV11-2 | - | CASSSGLAAYEQYF | TGTGCCAGCAGCTCCGGACTAGCGGCATACGAGCAGTACTTC
TRBJ2-5 | - | TRBV4-1 | few | CASSQEGPQETQYF | TGCGCCAGCAGCCAAGAGGGGCCCCAAGAGACCCAGTACTTC
TRBJ2-7 | - | TRBV18 | many | CASSPTQGMTYEQYF | TGTGCCAGCTCACCAACGCAGGGGATGACCTACGAGCAGTACTTC
TRBJ2-4 | - | TRBV6-2/TRBV6-3 | - | CASSHEAHQYF | TGTGCCAGCAGCCACGAGGCCCACCAGTACTTC
TRBJ2-7 | TRBD1 | TRBV5-1 | few | CASSPRQGFGYEQYF | TGCGCCAGCAGCCCGAGACAGGGGTTCGGCTACGAGCAGTACTTC
TRBJ2-5 | - | TRBV10-3 | - | CAISESGAEETQYF | TGTGCCATCAGTGAGTCGGGGGCGGAAGAGACCCAGTACTTC
TRBJ2-5 | TRBD2 | TRBV12-3/TRBV12-4 | - | CASSDWGLSGTQYF | TGTGCCAGCAGTGACTGGGGACTAAGTGGGACCCAGTACTTC